This T cell receptor (beta chain) appears in the sequencing data of a study of blood T cell repertoires in COVID-19. Turning to the study itself: There were acute and convalescent COVID-19 samples, and they came from the United States, Italy and Spain. Sources were T cells, B-cell-depleted T cells, or PBMCs; the material itself was cDNA or gDNA.

The germline V gene has CDR1 ENHRY and CDR2 SYGVKD. The ends lost 3 bases at V and 3 bases at J; junction bases unmatched: 2. This CDR3 contains 14 residues. Participants classified as exposed had met a COVID-19 case within 2 weeks before study entry. Profiling relied on immunoSEQ multiplex PCR, and the TCRdb table lists in-frame clones only, not all of them. The sample carries roughly 320,000 clones, more than 90% recorded once. The sequence came from a woman aged 25 to 39 who had been exposed to COVID-19. This sequence joins TRBV10-3 and TRBJ2-3; 8 positions agree with TRBD2. Specimen: PBMCs or T cells enriched from blood (not recorded which). The CDR3, as DNA: TGTGCCATCAGTGAACTAGCGGCAACAGATACGCAGTATTTT. Translated: CAISELAATDTQYF.